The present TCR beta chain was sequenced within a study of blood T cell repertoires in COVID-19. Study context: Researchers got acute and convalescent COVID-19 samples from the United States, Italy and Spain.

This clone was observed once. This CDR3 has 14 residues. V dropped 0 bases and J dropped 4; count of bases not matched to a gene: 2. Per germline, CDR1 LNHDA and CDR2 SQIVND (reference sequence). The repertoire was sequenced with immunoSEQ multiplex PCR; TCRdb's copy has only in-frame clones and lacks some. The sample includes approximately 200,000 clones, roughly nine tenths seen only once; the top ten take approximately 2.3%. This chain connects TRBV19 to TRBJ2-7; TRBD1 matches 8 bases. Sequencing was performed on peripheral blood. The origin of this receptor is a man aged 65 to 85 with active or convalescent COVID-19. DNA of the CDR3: TGTGCCAGTAGTATAGACCAGGGGGCTTACGAGCAGTACTTC. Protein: CASSIDQGAYEQYF. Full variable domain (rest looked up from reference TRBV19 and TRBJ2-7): DGGITQSPKYLFRKEGQNVTLSCEQNLNHDAMYWYRQDPGQGLRLIYYSQIVNDFQKGDIAEGYSVSREKKESFPLTVTSAQKNPTAFYLCASSIDQGAYEQYFGPGTRLTVT.